Listed here are 20 T cell receptor beta chains from one sample, sequenced in a study of cytomegalovirus exposure and HLA in healthy donors. A multiplex PCR was run with 60 Vbeta primers and 13 Jbeta primers. Using immunoSEQ multiplex PCR, the repertoire was profiled, and TCRdb retains in-frame clones only, with some absent. The repertoire holds approximately 120,000 clones, with roughly 70% as singletons. The sample was PBMCs. The receptors were gathered from a man between 25 and 39 years old in good health and CMV-seronegative.

This clone was detected a few times. This chain connects TRBV28 to TRBJ1-4; unclear D gene. Trimming pared 3 bases from V and 6 bases from J, leaving 14 bases between. Germline V lookup: CDR1 MDHEN, CDR2 SYDVKM. CDR3 length equals 15 residues. DNA of the CDR3: TGTGCCAGCAGTTTTTGGTTTGGGGAGGATGAAAAACTGTTTTTT. Its translation is CASSFWFGEDEKLFF.

The chain carries TRBV14 and TRBJ2-3; a possible D gene is TRBD2 (5 bases). This CDR3 comprises 15 residues. In germline, CDR1 is SGHDN, CDR2 FVKESK. The germline V and J ends were trimmed by 0 bases and 3 bases, with 10 bases remaining between them. The CDR3 is CASSQEGGFTDTQYF. CDR3 DNA: TGTGCCAGCAGCCAAGAAGGCGGGTTTACAGATACGCAGTATTTT.

The chain links TRBV7-3 to TRBJ2-1; 7 nucleotides align to TRBD1. With V trimmed by 3 bases and J by 2 bases, 1 base remained unmatched. Germline V CDR1 and CDR2: SGHTA, FQGTGA. CDR3 length: 14 amino acids. The CDR3 nucleotides are TGTGCCAGCAGCTTCGGGACAGCCTACAATGAGCAGTTCTTC. Amino acid sequence: CASSFGTAYNEQFF.

The V and J genes are TRBV27 and TRBJ2-7; 9 bases map to TRBD2. The CDR3 extends over 17 amino acids. Losses at the gene ends were 0 bases for V and 3 bases for J; bases not matched to a gene: 9. Germline lookup yields CDR1 MNHEY and CDR2 SMNVEV (reference sequence). In DNA form, the CDR3 reads TGTGCCAGCAGTTTATCGGAAAGCGGGACTAGCTTCTACGAGCAGTACTTC. Protein: CASSLSESGTSFYEQYF.

The CDR3 here is CATSRVQRNTEAFF. The CDR3 DNA reads TGTGCCACCAGCAGAGTACAGAGGAACACTGAAGCTTTCTTT. V and J are TRBV15 and TRBJ1-1; the D is unclear. The CDR3 covers 14 residues. Germline V CDR1 and CDR2: LNHNV, YYDKDF (reference sequence). The V end lost 1 base, the J end lost 1 base, and 7 bases lay between the germline ends.

The chain links TRBV27 to TRBJ1-2; no definite D call. V lost 3 bases, J lost 4 bases, and 21 bases lay in between. CDR3 length equals 17 residues. Germline CDR1 and CDR2: MNHEY and SMNVEV (reference sequence). This CDR3 reads CASSFGSYADGAYGYTF. DNA of the CDR3: TGTGCCAGCAGTTTTGGGAGCTACGCAGACGGAGCCTATGGCTACACCTTC.

Comment on this clone: A junction end diverges from the germline sequence, so it may reflect a read error. The CDR3 here is CASSLRAGGTGDLFF. The CDR3 DNA reads TGTGCCAGCAGCTTACGGGCAGGGGGTACCGGGGACCTGTTTTTT. V is TRBV7-3 and J is TRBJ2-2, with TRBD1 identical over 7 bases. Germline V gives CDR1 SGHTA, CDR2 FQGTGA. This CDR3 comprises 15 residues.

CDR3 amino acids: CASSRGTKHNEQFF. CDR3 DNA: TGTGCCAGCAGCAGAGGGACTAAACACAATGAGCAGTTCTTC. The rearrangement links TRBV6-1 to TRBJ2-1, with 7 nucleotides matching TRBD2. The CDR3 sequence is 14 residues long. The V and J ends lost 6 bases and 5 bases, in that order; junction bases with no gene match: 7. Per the germline V gene, CDR1 is MNHNS and CDR2 is SASEGT.

J is TRBJ1-5 and V is TRBV5-4; D call uncertain. V lost 0 bases to trimming and J lost 6 bases, with 7 bases between them. CDR1 is SGHNT and CDR2 is YYREEE in the germline V gene (reference sequence). This CDR3 spans 13 amino acids. As DNA, the CDR3 is TGTGCCAGCAGCTTGGGAGGGAGTCAGCCCCAGCATTTT. Translating gives CASSLGGSQPQHF.

The chain recombines TRBV6-4 with TRBJ2-1; TRBD2 aligns across 10 bases. From germline, CDR1 is MRHNA and CDR2 SNTAGT. Germline trimming cut 6 bases from V and 4 bases from J; bases unmatched to any gene: 3. The CDR3 extends over 14 amino acids. Here the CDR3 DNA reads TGTGCCAGCAGGAGGACTAGCGGATACAATGAGCAGTTCTTC. Translation gives CASRRTSGYNEQFF.

The V gene is TRBV6-5, the J gene TRBJ2-2; 9 bases map to TRBD1. CDR1 and CDR2 from the germline V gene are MNHEY and SVGAGI. The CDR3 sequence is 14 residues long. J was trimmed by 5 bases and V by 6 bases; bases with no gene match: 4. The CDR3 sequence is CASSRGQGTGELFF. The CDR3 DNA follows: TGTGCCAGCAGCCGGGGACAGGGAACCGGGGAGCTGTTTTTT.

The genes are TRBV15 and TRBJ2-1; TRBD1 matches 7 bases. This CDR3 contains 16 residues. Trimming removed 0 bases from V and 9 bases from J; junction bases left unmatched: 11. CDR1 is LNHNV, CDR2 YYDKDF, per germline (reference sequence). The CDR3 is CATSRDTADRVAEQFF. The CDR3 DNA sequence: TGTGCCACCAGCAGAGACACTGCCGACAGGGTCGCTGAGCAGTTCTTC.

The rearrangement links TRBV5-1 to TRBJ2-7; D remains ambiguous. The length of the CDR3 is 14 residues. Trimming pared 3 bases from V and 6 bases from J, leaving 16 bases between. CDR1 and CDR2 (germline): SGHRS, YFSETQ. CDR3 nucleotides: TGCGCCAGCAGCTACGAGTCCTATGGTGTCGAGCAGTACTTC. This translates into CASSYESYGVEQYF.

This sequence joins TRBV30 and TRBJ2-5; TRBD2 matches 9 bases. This CDR3 region has 15 residues. Germline values: CDR1 GTSNPN, CDR2 SVGIG (reference sequence). The V and J ends lost 3 bases and 5 bases, in that order; junction bases with no gene match: 10. The CDR3 loop is CAWSRGQRGVETQYF. The DNA for the CDR3 is TGTGCCTGGAGCCGGGGCCAGCGGGGGGTGGAGACCCAGTACTTC.

The chain combines TRBV16 with TRBJ2-1; no firm D call. Trimming pared 0 bases from V and 11 bases from J, leaving 5 bases between. The CDR3 runs to 11 residues. Germline V lookup: CDR1 KGHSY, CDR2 FQNENV. The CDR3 protein is CASSQSVKQFF. CDR3 DNA: TGTGCCAGCAGCCAATCCGTTAAGCAGTTCTTC.

The rearrangement joins TRBV10-3 to TRBJ2-1; tentatively, D is TRBD2 (6 bases). This CDR3 region has 13 residues. V was trimmed by 7 bases and J by 10 bases, leaving 17 bases between them. Germline V gives CDR1 ENHRY, CDR2 SYGVKD. The CDR3 protein is CAINPGEAREQFF. CDR3 DNA: TGTGCCATCAATCCCGGGGAGGCGAGGGAGCAGTTCTTC.

This chain joins TRBV5-1 and TRBJ1-1; 8 positions agree with TRBD1. Germline loops: CDR1 SGHRS, CDR2 YFSETQ. The CDR3 spans 14 residues. The V segment lost 1 base and the J segment 3 bases; nucleotides outside the gene matches: 2. The CDR3, as DNA: TGCGCCAGCAGCTTGTCACAGGGGGACACTGAAGCTTTCTTT. Translated: CASSLSQGDTEAFF.

J is TRBJ2-7 and V is TRBV27; weak D call: TRBD1 (6 bases). V was shortened by 4 bases and J by 5 bases, with 18 bases between the two germline ends. This CDR3 has 15 amino acids. Germline-derived CDR1 and CDR2 are MNHEY and SMNVEV (reference sequence). Written as DNA, the CDR3 is TGTGCCAGCAGTTCTTTCGGGACAAAGTACCACGAGCAGTACTTC. It codes for CASSSFGTKYHEQYF.

The rearrangement links TRBV11-2 to TRBJ1-1; D perhaps matches TRBD1 (6 bases). The V gene lost 6 bases and the J gene lost 2 bases, with 13 bases spanning the gap. CDR3 length equals 14 residues. CDR1 and CDR2 (germline): SGHAT, FQNNGV. The chain's CDR3 is CASRLQGGNTEAFF. CDR3 DNA sequence: TGTGCCAGCAGACTACAGGGTGGAAACACTGAAGCTTTCTTT.

This clone was counted a few times. The CDR3 carries no conserved terminal phenylalanine or tryptophan, so it likely arises from a read error. The chain has TRBV4-2 and TRBJ1-3, with a weak D call TRBD1 (6 bases). Germline assignment: CDR1 LGHNA and CDR2 YNFKEQ. The V end lost 0 bases, the J end lost 0 bases, and 9 bases lay between the germline ends. CDR3 length equals 16 residues. The CDR3 sequence is CASSQDRTDSGNTIYV. The CDR3 nucleotides read TGTGCCAGCAGCCAAGATCGGACAGACTCTGGAAACACCATATATGTT.